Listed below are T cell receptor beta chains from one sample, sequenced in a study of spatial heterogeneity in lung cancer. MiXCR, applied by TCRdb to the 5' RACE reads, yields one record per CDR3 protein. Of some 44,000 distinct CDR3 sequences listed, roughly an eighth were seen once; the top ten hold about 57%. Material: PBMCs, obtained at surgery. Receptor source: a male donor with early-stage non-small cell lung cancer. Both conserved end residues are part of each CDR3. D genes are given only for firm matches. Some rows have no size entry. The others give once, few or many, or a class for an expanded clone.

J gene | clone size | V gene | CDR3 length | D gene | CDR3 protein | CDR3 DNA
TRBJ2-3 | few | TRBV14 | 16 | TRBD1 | CASSQWTGGDTDTQYF | TGTGCCAGCAGCCAATGGACAGGTGGGGACACAGATACGCAGTATTTT
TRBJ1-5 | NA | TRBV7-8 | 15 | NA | CASSLGRGGNQPQHF | TGTGCCAGCAGCTTAGGCAGGGGAGGCAATCAGCCCCAGCATTTT
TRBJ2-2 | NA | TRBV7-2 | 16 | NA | CASSSGLFPNTGELFF | TGTGCCAGCAGCTCCGGACTTTTCCCGAACACCGGGGAGCTGTTTTTT
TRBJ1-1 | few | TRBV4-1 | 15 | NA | CASSQPFGKSAEAFF | TGCGCCAGCAGCCAACCTTTCGGCAAAAGCGCTGAAGCTTTCTTT
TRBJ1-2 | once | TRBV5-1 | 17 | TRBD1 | CASSDIIPGGKNYGYTF | TGCGCCAGCAGCGACATCATCCCAGGGGGCAAGAACTATGGCTACACCTTC
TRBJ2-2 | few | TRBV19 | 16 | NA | CASSFRGLPHTGELFF | TGTGCCAGTAGTTTTCGTGGACTACCCCACACCGGGGAGCTGTTTTTT
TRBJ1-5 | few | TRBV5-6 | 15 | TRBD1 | CASSLSRDRNQPQHF | TGTGCCAGCAGCCTATCCCGGGACAGAAATCAGCCCCAGCATTTT
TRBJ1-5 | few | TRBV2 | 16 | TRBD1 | CASSERTGGAVQPQHF | TGTGCCAGCAGTGAGCGGACAGGGGGGGCCGTTCAGCCCCAGCATTTT
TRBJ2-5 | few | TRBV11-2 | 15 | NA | CASSLDGQYQETQYF | TGTGCCAGCAGCTTAGATGGACAGTACCAAGAGACCCAGTACTTC
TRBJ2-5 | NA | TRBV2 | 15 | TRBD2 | CASSGTSGGPGTQYF | TGTGCCAGCAGCGGGACTAGCGGGGGCCCGGGGACCCAGTACTTC
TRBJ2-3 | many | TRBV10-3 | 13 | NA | CAIRTTGTDTQYF | TGTGCCATCAGAACCACAGGCACAGATACGCAGTATTTT
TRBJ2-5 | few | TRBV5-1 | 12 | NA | CASSLSQETQYF | TGCGCCAGCAGCTTAAGCCAGGAGACCCAGTACTTC
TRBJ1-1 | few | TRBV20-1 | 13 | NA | CSAETFRGTEAFF | TGCAGTGCGGAGACGTTTCGGGGCACTGAAGCTTTCTTT
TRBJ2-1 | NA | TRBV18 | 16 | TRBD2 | CASSPGIAGVYNEQFF | TGTGCCAGCTCACCCGGTATAGCGGGGGTCTACAATGAGCAGTTCTTC
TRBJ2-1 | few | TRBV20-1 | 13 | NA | CSAAPGLMAEQFF | TGCAGTGCAGCACCGGGACTCATGGCTGAGCAGTTCTTC
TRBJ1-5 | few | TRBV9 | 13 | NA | CASSVGRDQPQHF | TGTGCCAGCAGCGTAGGCAGAGATCAGCCCCAGCATTTT
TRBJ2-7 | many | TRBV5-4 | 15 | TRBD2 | CASTSPSGGSYEQYF | TGTGCCAGCACCTCCCCCAGCGGGGGGTCTTACGAGCAGTACTTC